The entry below gives a single T cell receptor beta chain sequence along with its context. What it binds is not known. CD8 memory comprised CD45RO+ plus CCR7-negative CD45RA+ TemRA cells. This specimen belongs to a study of shared clonotypes between healthy human individuals. Study details: The people who gave samples were a couple of women and a few men aged 18 to 49. Each donor's CD8 memory used one plate, CD8 naive two, each CD4 subset three.

Regarding the study as a whole: Clonotype sharing across donors was expected to vary with sequencing depth.

Using immunoSEQ multiplex PCR, the repertoire was profiled, and TCRdb retains in-frame clones only, with some absent. The table shows about 380,000 clones, with about 96% occurring only once. This sequence originates from a man younger than 40 in good health. Sequencing input: memory CD8+ T cells sorted from blood. Subset given: CD45RO+ cells pooled with CCR7-negative TemRA cells.

DNA of the CDR3: TGCGCCAGCAGCTTGGAGGACAGGGGTTACAATGAGCAGTTCTTC. Translation gives CASSLEDRGYNEQFF. The chain has TRBV5-1 and TRBJ2-1; 9 nucleotides align to TRBD1. The CDR3 is made up of 15 amino acids. The germline V gene encodes CDR1 SGHRS and CDR2 YFSETQ. V shed 0 bases, J shed 4 bases, and the junction held 2 bases outside the gene matches.